One and the same sample provided the 20 T cell receptor beta chains below, sequenced in a study of blood T cell repertoires in COVID-19. Generated by immunoSEQ multiplex PCR, the TCRdb table keeps only in-frame clones and is missing some. The sample holds approximately 170,000 clones, under 85% seen once. Sequencing was carried out using peripheral blood. The receptors here all came from an elderly man with COVID-19, enrolled during active disease.

This rearrangement joins TRBV5-1 to TRBJ1-4, with TRBD1 matching over 7 bases. The germline gives CDR1 SGHRS, CDR2 YFSETQ. The CDR3 extends over 15 amino acids. Trimming at V came to 0 bases and at J to 10 bases, leaving 9 bases not matched to a gene. In DNA, the CDR3 is TGCGCCAGCAGCTTGGGACAGGGAGTTTCGGGAAAACTGTTTTTT. Translated, it gives CASSLGQGVSGKLFF. The complete variable domain, with remaining parts taken from reference TRBV5-1 and TRBJ1-4, reads KAGVTQTPRYLIKTRGQQVTLSCSPISGHRSVSWYQQTPGQGLQFLFEYFSETQRNKGNFPGRFSGRQFSNSRSEMNVSTLELGDSALYLCASSLGQGVSGKLFFGSGTQLSVL.

The chain uses TRBV6-1 and TRBJ2-7; 10 nucleotides line up with TRBD1. The length of the CDR3 is 14 residues. The V and J ends lost 6 bases and 2 bases, in that order; junction bases with no gene match: 4. Germline values: CDR1 MNHNS, CDR2 SASEGT. Here the CDR3 reads CASRGQGRAYEQYF. The CDR3 DNA reads TGTGCCAGCAGGGGACAGGGGCGCGCCTACGAGCAGTACTTC.

The chain couples TRBV29-1 to TRBJ1-2; 9 bases map to TRBD1. Germline-derived CDR1 and CDR2 are SQVTM and ANQGSEA. CDR3 length: 13 amino acids. J lost 13 bases, V lost 0 bases, and 9 bases had no gene match. CDR3 loop: CSVEEAWDREVTF. In DNA form, the CDR3 reads TGCAGCGTTGAAGAGGCCTGGGACAGGGAGGTCACCTTC.

The chain carries TRBV4-2 and TRBJ2-3, with TRBD2 matching 10 bases. J was trimmed by 4 bases and V by 3 bases; bases with no gene match: 7. The CDR3 has 16 residues. CDR1 and CDR2 (germline): LGHNA, YNFKEQ. The CDR3 sequence: CASSQEASGGADTQYF. The CDR3 DNA follows: TGTGCCAGCAGCCAGGAGGCTAGCGGGGGAGCAGATACGCAGTATTTT.

The chain couples TRBV4-2 to TRBJ2-7; unclear D gene. This CDR3 is 12 amino acids long. Trimming took 0 bases from V and 6 from J, leaving 6 bases between them. Per germline, CDR1 LGHNA and CDR2 YNFKEQ. The DNA of the CDR3 is TGTGCCAGCAGCCAAGAGTGGAGCGAGCAGTACTTC. It yields the protein CASSQEWSEQYF.

This sequence joins TRBV5-4 and TRBJ1-6; TRBD1 aligns across 7 bases. CDR3 size: 16 residues. V lost 1 base and J lost 6; bases outside the gene matches: 7. CDR1 is SGHNT, CDR2 YYREEE, per germline (reference sequence). The CDR3 is CASSLRAGGVNSPLHF. DNA for the CDR3: TGTGCCAGCAGCTTGAGGGCAGGGGGAGTTAATTCACCCCTCCACTTT.

As DNA, the CDR3 is TGTGCCAGCAGTCCTTCCTGGGGCCGCCTCGATGAGCAGTTCTTC. Protein product: CASSPSWGRLDEQFF. The chain is built from TRBV6-5 and TRBJ2-1; maybe TRBD1 (5 bases). This CDR3 region has 15 residues. Between the trimmed V and J ends, which lost 5 bases and 8 bases, there was a span of 19 bases. Germline CDR1 reads MNHEY; CDR2 reads SVGAGI.

V is TRBV5-1 and J is TRBJ1-2, with D possibly being TRBD1 (5 bases). Germline lookup yields CDR1 SGHRS and CDR2 YFSETQ. The germline V and J ends were trimmed by 3 bases and 2 bases, with 20 bases remaining between them. This CDR3 has 17 amino acids. The CDR3 nucleotides read TGCGCCAGCAGCTATAACAGGCAACGCGGTGGGAACTATGGCTACACCTTC. Amino acid sequence: CASSYNRQRGGNYGYTF. The full variable domain, with the rest looked up from reference TRBV5-1 and TRBJ1-2, is KAGVTQTPRYLIKTRGQQVTLSCSPISGHRSVSWYQQTPGQGLQFLFEYFSETQRNKGNFPGRFSGRQFSNSRSEMNVSTLELGDSALYLCASSYNRQRGGNYGYTFGSGTRLTVV.

V is TRBV5-5 and J is TRBJ1-6; tentative D call: TRBD1 (5 bases). The CDR3 covers 17 residues. Germline V CDR1 and CDR2: SGHKS, YYEKEE (reference sequence). V was trimmed by 0 bases and J by 9 bases, leaving 19 bases between them. Here the CDR3 DNA reads TGTGCCAGCAGCTTGGAACTCGGACAAAATAGGCTTTCACCCCTCCACTTT. It yields the protein CASSLELGQNRLSPLHF.

CDR3 loop: CASSQAFPGAQGPNNEQFF. The CDR3 DNA follows: TGTGCCAGCAGCCAAGCCTTTCCCGGGGCCCAGGGGCCCAATAATGAGCAGTTCTTC. The gene calls are TRBV3-1 (or the pseudogene TRBV3-2) and TRBJ2-1, with D possibly TRBD1 on 6 matching bases. Trimming pared 1 base from V and 7 bases from J, leaving 26 bases between. The CDR3 extends over 19 amino acids. CDR1 and CDR2 (germline): LGHDT, YNNKEL (reference sequence).

The rearrangement uses TRBV5-6 and TRBJ2-4, with 7 bases that match TRBD1. The CDR3 covers 15 residues. The J segment lost 0 bases and the V segment lost 4 bases, leaving 4 bases of the junction unmatched. Germline V CDR1 and CDR2: SGHDT, YYEEEE. CDR3 bases: TGTGCCAGCAGCCAGGACAGGCTAGCCAAAAACATTCAGTACTTC. Translation gives CASSQDRLAKNIQYF.

The rearrangement uses TRBV15 and TRBJ1-1; no clear D. V was pared by 1 base and J by 6 bases, with 9 bases between. This CDR3 is built from 13 residues. CDR1 and CDR2 from the germline V gene are LNHNV and YYDKDF (reference sequence). The CDR3 sequence is CATSRVKESEAFF. CDR3 coding DNA: TGTGCCACCAGCAGAGTTAAGGAGTCTGAAGCTTTCTTT.

The chain combines TRBV19 with TRBJ2-7, with a tentative D call TRBD2 (7 bases). The germline V gene encodes CDR1 LNHDA and CDR2 SQIVND (reference sequence). The CDR3 length is 14 residues. V gave up 3 bases and J gave up 5 bases, with 14 bases separating them. This CDR3 is CASSMGGTSDEQYF. CDR3 DNA sequence: TGTGCCAGTAGTATGGGGGGCACTAGCGACGAGCAGTACTTC.

The chain links TRBV3-1 (or the pseudogene TRBV3-2) to TRBJ1-4; D call uncertain. V lost 2 bases and J 6 bases, leaving 10 bases between the germline ends. Germline V gives CDR1 LGHDT, CDR2 YNNKEL (reference sequence). The CDR3 is 14 amino acids. In DNA, the CDR3 is TGTGCCAGCAGCCAACGCGGAGGTGATGAAAAACTGTTTTTT. Protein sequence: CASSQRGGDEKLFF.

The chain carries TRBV28 and TRBJ1-2, with D maybe TRBD1 (5 bases). The CDR3 runs to 14 residues. Trimming pared 4 bases from V and 4 bases from J, leaving 13 bases between. CDR1 is MDHEN and CDR2 is SYDVKM in the germline V gene. CDR3 region: CASSSPGVFYGYTF. The DNA for the CDR3 is TGTGCCAGCAGTTCCCCGGGGGTCTTCTATGGCTACACCTTC.

The rearrangement uses TRBV13 and TRBJ1-3; no definite D call. The CDR3 is 13 amino acids. Germline V gene data show CDR1 as PRHDT and CDR2 as FYEKMQ (reference sequence). The V end was cut by 2 bases, the J end by 7 bases, with 9 bases between. The CDR3: CASSLLERNTIYF. The CDR3, as DNA: TGTGCCAGCAGCTTATTAGAGCGGAACACCATATATTTT.

This chain connects TRBV5-1 to TRBJ1-1, with D possibly being TRBD1 (6 bases). The CDR3 consists of 14 residues. V was pared by 3 bases and J by 2 bases, with 11 bases between. Per the germline V gene, CDR1 is SGHRS and CDR2 is YFSETQ. CDR3 protein: CASSWEGGNTEAFF. The CDR3 DNA is TGCGCCAGCAGCTGGGAGGGGGGCAACACTGAAGCTTTCTTT. The entire variable domain, with the rest obtained from reference TRBV5-1 and TRBJ1-1, is as follows: KAGVTQTPRYLIKTRGQQVTLSCSPISGHRSVSWYQQTPGQGLQFLFEYFSETQRNKGNFPGRFSGRQFSNSRSEMNVSTLELGDSALYLCASSWEGGNTEAFFGQGTRLTVV.

The gene calls are TRBV5-1 and TRBJ2-5; 10 nucleotides line up with TRBD2. The junction had 5 bases not matched to a gene; V was cut back by 4 bases and J by 5 bases. The CDR3 runs 14 residues. Germline lookup yields CDR1 SGHRS and CDR2 YFSETQ. CDR3 nucleotide sequence: TGCGCCAGCAGCACAAGCGGGGGGGAGGAGACCCAGTACTTC. The encoded protein is CASSTSGGEETQYF. Together with reference TRBV5-1 and TRBJ2-5, the CDR3 gives the full variable domain: KAGVTQTPRYLIKTRGQQVTLSCSPISGHRSVSWYQQTPGQGLQFLFEYFSETQRNKGNFPGRFSGRQFSNSRSEMNVSTLELGDSALYLCASSTSGGEETQYFGPGTRLLVL.

The chain links TRBV7-8 to TRBJ1-5, with 7 bases aligning to TRBD1. Germline values: CDR1 SGHVS, CDR2 FQNEAQ. The V segment lost 5 bases and the J segment 7 bases; nucleotides outside the gene matches: 8. The CDR3 sequence is 14 residues long. CDR3 protein: CASSLNRGGQPQHF. CDR3 DNA sequence: TGTGCCAGCAGCCTTAACAGGGGTGGACAGCCCCAGCATTTT.

The V and J genes are TRBV6-2 or TRBV6-3 and TRBJ2-5, with 12 bases fitting TRBD2. Germline V gives CDR1 MNHEY, CDR2 SVGEGT. Germline trimming cut 3 bases from V and 3 bases from J; bases unmatched to any gene: 8. This CDR3 is built from 17 residues. The CDR3 sequence is CASSYGGLAGMKETQYF. The CDR3 bases are TGTGCCAGCAGTTATGGAGGACTAGCGGGGATGAAAGAGACCCAGTACTTC.